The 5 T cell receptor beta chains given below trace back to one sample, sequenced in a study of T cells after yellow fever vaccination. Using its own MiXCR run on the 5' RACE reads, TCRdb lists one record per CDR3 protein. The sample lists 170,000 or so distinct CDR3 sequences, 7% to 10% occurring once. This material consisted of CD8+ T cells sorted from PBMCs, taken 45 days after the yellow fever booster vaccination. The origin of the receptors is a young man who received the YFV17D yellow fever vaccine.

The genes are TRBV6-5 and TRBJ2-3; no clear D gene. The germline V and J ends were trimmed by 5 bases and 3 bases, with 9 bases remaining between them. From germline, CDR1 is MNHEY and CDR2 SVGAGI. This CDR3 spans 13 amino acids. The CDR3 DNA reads TGTGCCAGCAGTCATAAGAGAACAGATACGCAGTATTTT. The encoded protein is CASSHKRTDTQYF.

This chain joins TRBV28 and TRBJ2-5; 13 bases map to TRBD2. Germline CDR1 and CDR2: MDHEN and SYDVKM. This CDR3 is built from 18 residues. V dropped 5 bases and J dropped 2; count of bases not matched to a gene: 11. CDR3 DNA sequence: TGTGCCAGCAGTCGAACTAGCGGGGGGGCCGTTAAGCAAGAGACCCAGTACTTC. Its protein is CASSRTSGGAVKQETQYF.

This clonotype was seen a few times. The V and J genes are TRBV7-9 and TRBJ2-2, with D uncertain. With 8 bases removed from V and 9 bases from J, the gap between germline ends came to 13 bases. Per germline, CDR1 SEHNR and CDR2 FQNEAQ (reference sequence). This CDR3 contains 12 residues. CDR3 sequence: CASRIGSRELFF. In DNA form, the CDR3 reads TGTGCCAGCCGAATTGGAAGCCGGGAGCTGTTTTTT.

This CDR3 reads CASTPLGANEKLFF. CDR3 DNA: TGTGCCAGCACCCCATTGGGGGCGAATGAAAAACTGTTTTTT. The rearrangement uses TRBV27 and TRBJ1-4; perhaps TRBD1 as D (6 bases). Germline V gene sequence: CDR1 MNHEY, CDR2 SMNVEV (reference sequence). The ends were cut back, 7 bases at V and 5 bases at J, with 14 bases in the middle. The CDR3 spans 14 residues.

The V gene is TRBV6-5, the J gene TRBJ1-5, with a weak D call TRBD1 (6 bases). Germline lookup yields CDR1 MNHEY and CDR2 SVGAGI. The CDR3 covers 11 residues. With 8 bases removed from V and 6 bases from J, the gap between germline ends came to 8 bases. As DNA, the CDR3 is TGTGCCAGCGGGGGCGGTCAGCCCCAGCATTTT. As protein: CASGGGQPQHF.